A selection of T cell receptor beta chains follows, all from one sample in a study of T cell responses to AZD1222 COVID-19 vaccine. TCRdb keeps only in-frame clones here, not all; method: immunoSEQ multiplex PCR. The sample records hundreds of thousands of clones, around 93% being singletons. This material consisted of peripheral blood, taken 28 days after the second AZD1222 dose. All receptors derive from an adult who received the AZD1222 COVID-19 vaccine. Both conserved end residues are part of each CDR3. The D gene is left open where the match is weak. The size of a clone is reported for some rows only, either as once, few or many, or as a class for expanded clones.

abundance	d_gene	v_gene	j_gene	CDR3aa	CDR3nt
NA	TRBD1	TRBV24-1	TRBJ1-4	CATSAGQGKEKLFF	TGTGCCACCAGTGCGGGACAGGGGAAGGAAAAACTGTTTTTT
NA	NA	TRBV11-2	TRBJ2-1	CASSFPNLRKGVNEQFF	TGTGCCAGCAGTTTTCCCAACCTGAGGAAAGGAGTGAATGAGCAGTTCTTC
NA	NA	TRBV3-1/TRBV3-2	TRBJ2-7	CASSLGGDRYEQYF	TGTGCCAGCAGCCTCGGAGGGGACAGATACGAGCAGTACTTC
NA	NA	TRBV24-1	TRBJ1-2	CATSGGPGEDYYNYGYTF	TGTGCCACCAGTGGGGGCCCGGGGGAGGATTATTATAACTATGGCTACACCTTC
NA	NA	TRBV5-1	TRBJ2-5	CASSLVHEETQYF	TGCGCCAGCAGCTTGGTGCACGAAGAGACCCAGTACTTC
NA	NA	TRBV2	TRBJ2-2	CASSAAGAFTGELFF	TGTGCCAGCAGTGCGGCGGGGGCTTTCACCGGGGAGCTGTTTTTT
NA	NA	TRBV2	TRBJ1-2	CATRRGGNYGYTF	TGTGCCACCAGGAGAGGGGGGAACTATGGCTACACCTTC
NA	NA	TRBV14	TRBJ2-3	CASSLRGADTQYF	TGTGCCAGCAGCCTCAGGGGGGCAGATACGCAGTATTTT
NA	TRBD2	TRBV18	TRBJ2-1	CASSPGLAWRTYNEQFF	TGTGCCAGCTCACCCGGACTAGCCTGGAGAACCTACAATGAGCAGTTCTTC
once	NA	TRBV5-4	TRBJ1-2	CASSLASMGYTF	TGTGCCAGCAGCTTGGCCAGTATGGGCTACACCTTC
once	NA	TRBV18	TRBJ1-3	CASSRDTPGNTIYF	TGTGCCAGCTCACGGGACACCCCTGGAAACACCATATATTTT
NA	NA	TRBV19	TRBJ1-5	CASSIGVYGNQPQHF	TGTGCCAGTAGTATAGGAGTCTATGGCAATCAGCCCCAGCATTTT
NA	NA	TRBV20-1	TRBJ2-7	CSAREGAEQYF	TGCAGTGCTAGGGAAGGAGCCGAGCAGTACTTC
NA	NA	TRBV3-1/TRBV3-2	TRBJ2-4	CASSLRGIDPTDIQYF	TGTGCCAGCAGCCTACGGGGGATCGATCCAACGGACATTCAGTACTTC
NA	NA	TRBV9	TRBJ1-6	CASSPGPEGSPLHF	TGTGCCAGCAGCCCGGGACCCGAGGGATCACCCCTCCACTTT
NA	NA	TRBV27	TRBJ1-2	CASSLEFPNHGYTF	TGTGCCAGCAGTTTAGAGTTCCCCAATCATGGCTACACCTTC
NA	NA	TRBV2	TRBJ2-3	CASSEWFSKTDTQYF	TGTGCCAGCAGTGAATGGTTTTCGAAGACGGATACGCAGTATTTT
NA	NA	TRBV24-1	TRBJ2-7	CATSEGVSYEQYF	TGTGCCACCAGTGAGGGCGTCTCCTACGAGCAGTACTTC
NA	NA	TRBV7-9	TRBJ2-6	CASRGSGANVLTF	TGTGCCAGCAGGGGCTCTGGGGCCAACGTCCTGACTTTC
NA	NA	TRBV27	TRBJ2-7	CASVPSGGGEQYF	TGTGCCAGCGTACCTTCCGGGGGCGGCGAGCAGTACTTC
once	TRBD1	TRBV28	TRBJ1-2	CASSPAGGVGYTF	TGTGCCAGCAGCCCCGCAGGGGGCGTTGGCTACACCTTC
NA	NA	TRBV5-4	TRBJ1-1	CASSLGQRGGTEAFF	TGTGCCAGCAGCTTGGGTCAAAGGGGTGGCACTGAAGCTTTCTTT
once	NA	TRBV28	TRBJ2-1	CASSFVQGSYNEQFF	TGTGCCAGCAGTTTTGTACAGGGTTCCTACAATGAGCAGTTCTTC
NA	TRBD1	TRBV10-1	TRBJ2-7	CASKGTGGCRHEQYF	TGCGCCAGCAAAGGGACAGGGGGCTGTCGACACGAGCAGTACTTC
NA	NA	TRBV4-3	TRBJ2-7	CASSQDWGYEQYF	TGCGCCAGCAGCCAAGATTGGGGGTACGAGCAGTACTTC
NA	TRBD2	TRBV27	TRBJ2-5	CASSFIAGYQETQWYF	TGTGCCAGCAGTTTCATAGCGGGCTATCAAGAGACCCAGTGGTACTTC
NA	NA	TRBV19	TRBJ2-1	CASSIDETSSYNEQFF	TGTGCCAGTAGTATAGACGAGACTAGCTCCTACAATGAGCAGTTCTTC
NA	NA	TRBV28	TRBJ2-1	CASRLRGEQFF	TGTGCCAGCAGGCTAAGGGGTGAGCAGTTCTTC
many	TRBD2	TRBV9	TRBJ2-2	CASSFSGVSTGELFF	TGTGCCAGCAGCTTTAGCGGGGTGAGCACCGGGGAGCTGTTTTTT
NA	NA	TRBV27	TRBJ2-1	CASSSGAADSSYNEQFF	TGTGCCAGCAGTTCGGGGGCGGCAGATAGCTCCTACAATGAGCAGTTCTTC
NA	NA	TRBV7-9	TRBJ1-1	CASSLRANTEAFF	TGTGCCAGCAGCTTACGGGCAAACACTGAAGCTTTCTTT
NA	TRBD1	TRBV28	TRBJ2-7	CASSSLTGVPYEQYF	TGTGCCAGCAGTTCGCTGACAGGGGTCCCCTACGAGCAGTACTTC
once	NA	TRBV2	TRBJ2-5	CASEYQETQYF	TGTGCCAGCGAGTACCAAGAGACCCAGTACTTC
NA	NA	TRBV28	TRBJ2-2	CASRPPVVGPPEELFF	TGTGCCAGCAGGCCTCCCGTAGTAGGCCCCCCCGAGGAGCTGTTTTTT
NA	TRBD1	TRBV20-1	TRBJ2-7	CSASIGTGAYEQYF	TGCAGTGCTAGTATTGGGACAGGGGCCTACGAGCAGTACTTC
few	NA	TRBV13	TRBJ2-7	CASSLRTNSYEQYF	TGTGCCAGCAGCCTTCGGACCAACTCCTACGAGCAGTACTTC
NA	TRBD1	TRBV5-1	TRBJ2-1	CASSLAIGGVNNEQFF	TGCGCCAGCAGCTTGGCCATAGGGGGCGTGAACAATGAGCAGTTCTTC
NA	NA	TRBV30	TRBJ1-5	CAWSYRSGNQPQHF	TGTGCCTGGAGTTATCGGAGCGGCAATCAGCCCCAGCATTTT
NA	NA	TRBV5-1	TRBJ1-1	CASAHGLANMNTEAFF	TGCGCCAGCGCCCATGGTCTGGCTAACATGAACACTGAAGCTTTCTTT
NA	NA	TRBV7-9	TRBJ1-2	CASSLGTVNYGYTF	TGTGCCAGCAGCTTAGGGACAGTTAACTATGGCTACACCTTC
NA	TRBD1	TRBV6-5	TRBJ1-2	CASSSSYRQGRYGYTF	TGTGCCAGCAGTTCCAGCTATAGACAGGGACGGTATGGCTACACCTTC
NA	TRBD1	TRBV18	TRBJ2-2	CASSRQGDTGELFF	TGTGCCAGCTCCCGACAGGGGGACACCGGGGAGCTGTTTTTT